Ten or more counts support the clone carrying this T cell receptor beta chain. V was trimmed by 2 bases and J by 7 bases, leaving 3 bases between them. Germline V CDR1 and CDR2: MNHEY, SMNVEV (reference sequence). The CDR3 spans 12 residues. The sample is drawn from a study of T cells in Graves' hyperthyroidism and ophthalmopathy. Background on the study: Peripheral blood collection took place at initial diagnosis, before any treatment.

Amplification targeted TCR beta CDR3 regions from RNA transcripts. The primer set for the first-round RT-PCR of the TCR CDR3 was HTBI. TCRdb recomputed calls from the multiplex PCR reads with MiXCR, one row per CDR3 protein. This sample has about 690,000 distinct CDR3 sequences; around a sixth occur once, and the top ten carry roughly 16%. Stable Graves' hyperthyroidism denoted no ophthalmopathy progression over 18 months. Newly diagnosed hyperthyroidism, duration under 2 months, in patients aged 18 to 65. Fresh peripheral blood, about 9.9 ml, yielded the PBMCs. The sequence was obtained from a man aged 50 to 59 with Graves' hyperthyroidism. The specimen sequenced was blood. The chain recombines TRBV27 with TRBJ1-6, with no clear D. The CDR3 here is CASSLRNSPLHF. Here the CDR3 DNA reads TGTGCCAGCAGTTTAAGAAATTCACCCCTCCACTTT.